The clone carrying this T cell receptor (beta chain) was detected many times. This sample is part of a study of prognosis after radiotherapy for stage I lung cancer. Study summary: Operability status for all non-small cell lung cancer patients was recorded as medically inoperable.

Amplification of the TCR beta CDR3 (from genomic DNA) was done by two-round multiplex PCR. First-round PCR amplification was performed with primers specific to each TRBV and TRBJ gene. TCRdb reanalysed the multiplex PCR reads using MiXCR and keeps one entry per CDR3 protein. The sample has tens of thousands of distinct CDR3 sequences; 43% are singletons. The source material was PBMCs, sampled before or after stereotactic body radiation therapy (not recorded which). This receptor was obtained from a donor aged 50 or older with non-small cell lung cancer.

CDR3 residues: CASSRLGTGANVLTF. Here the CDR3 DNA reads TGTGCCAGCAGTAGACTAGGGACTGGGGCCAACGTCCTGACTTTC. This chain joins TRBV6-1 and TRBJ2-6, with D perhaps TRBD2 (6 bases). Trimming left V 5 bases short and J 2 bases short, with 10 bases between. CDR3 length equals 15 residues. Germline lookup yields CDR1 MNHNS and CDR2 SASEGT.